This paragraph covers one TCR beta chain sequence. Its antigen is not identified. Sequencing was performed with immunoSEQ multiplex PCR; in TCRdb, only in-frame clones are kept and a portion is missing. In the table there are 50,000 to 55,000 clones, less than 70% of which are singletons. Germline CDR1 and CDR2: WNHNN and SYGVQD (reference sequence). The CDR3 spans 17 residues. Trimming removed 3 bases from V and 3 bases from J; junction bases left unmatched: 8. The sample is drawn from a study of a mutant IDH1 vaccine in newly diagnosed glioma. Study in general: Patients got radiotherapy, temozolomide, or both beforehand, and most got both.

Time point given: week 47, end of study. A 20-mer mutant IDH1 peptide at 300 ug was injected subcutaneously with topical imiquimod. This clonotype was obtained from a man aged 35 to 55 with glioma. Some clones in this sample may be carry-over from other donors' samples. The sample was peripheral blood mononuclear cells (PBMCs), taken from a glioma patient whose treatment included an IDH1 peptide vaccine. The rearrangement joins TRBV10-1 to TRBJ2-2; 9 bases agree with TRBD2. The CDR3 here is CASSEAQVAGDTGELFF. The CDR3 coding sequence is TGCGCCAGCAGTGAAGCCCAGGTAGCGGGGGACACCGGGGAGCTGTTTTTT.